This record concerns one T cell receptor beta chain sequence. Its antigen is unknown. The data belong to a study of T cell repertoires in cytomegalovirus infection. Study context: CMV infection and matching HLA type were both indicated by public TCR beta signatures.

TCRdb called the reads again in MiXCR, with one record for every CDR3 protein. The table has 310,000 or so distinct CDR3 sequences, 17% seen once; the top ten hold around 12%. Germline CDR1 and CDR2: ENHRY and SYGVKD. Deletions cut 8 bases from V and 0 bases from J, with 18 bases between. The CDR3 spans 16 residues. Study-level results: HLA-C-restricted CMV clonotypes gave the most frequent clonotype in two of eight donors.

The specimen was PBMCs. This rearrangement joins TRBV10-3 to TRBJ2-3, with a weak D call TRBD2 (6 bases). This TCR derives from a human donor in good health (CMV status not recorded). Some clones in this sample may be carry-over from other donors' samples. CDR3: CAISPRGGGSTDTQYF. DNA for the CDR3: TGTGCCATCTCTCCCCGGGGCGGAGGGAGCACAGATACGCAGTATTTT.